This TCR beta chain was sequenced for a study of T cell responses to AZD1222 COVID-19 vaccine. Method: immunoSEQ multiplex PCR; TCRdb's copy keeps in-frame clones and lacks some. This table has 150,000 to 200,000 clones, 90% appearing once. Trimming stripped 5 bases from V and 5 bases from J, with 16 bases between. The CDR3 is 14 residues long. Per germline, CDR1 SGHAT and CDR2 FQNNGV. The genes are TRBV11-2 and TRBJ2-7; D could derive from TRBD1 or TRBD2 (5 bases each). The receptor's source is an adult in good health. Sequencing used peripheral blood, obtained on day 0 of AZD1222 vaccination. The CDR3 bases are TGTGCCAGCAGCGCCGGGGCAGGGATGAACGAGCAGTACTTC. This translates into CASSAGAGMNEQYF.